This T cell receptor (beta chain) comes out of a study of T-cell reconstitution after alpha-beta-depleted transplantation in children. The CDR3 extends over 16 amino acids. CDR1 is GTSNPN and CDR2 is SVGIG in the germline V gene (reference sequence). With 2 bases removed from V and 1 base from J, the gap between germline ends came to 15 bases. The authors prepared the TCRbeta library with unique molecular identifiers. TCRdb reprocessed the PCR reads via MiXCR and lists one record per CDR3 protein. In the table there are around 210,000 distinct CDR3 sequences, approximately 7% of which are singletons. Ten or more counts support this clonotype.

The sequence came from a boy aged 2-9 years with acute lymphoblastic leukemia, due to receive a stem cell transplant. Sequencing was performed on PBMCs, taken before TCRalphabeta/CD19-depleted stem cell transplant. This rearrangement joins TRBV30 to TRBJ1-5; D call uncertain. Here the CDR3 DNA reads TGTGCCTGGAGTCTCGAGACGGGGAGAAGCAATCAGCCCCAGCATTTT. It encodes CAWSLETGRSNQPQHF.